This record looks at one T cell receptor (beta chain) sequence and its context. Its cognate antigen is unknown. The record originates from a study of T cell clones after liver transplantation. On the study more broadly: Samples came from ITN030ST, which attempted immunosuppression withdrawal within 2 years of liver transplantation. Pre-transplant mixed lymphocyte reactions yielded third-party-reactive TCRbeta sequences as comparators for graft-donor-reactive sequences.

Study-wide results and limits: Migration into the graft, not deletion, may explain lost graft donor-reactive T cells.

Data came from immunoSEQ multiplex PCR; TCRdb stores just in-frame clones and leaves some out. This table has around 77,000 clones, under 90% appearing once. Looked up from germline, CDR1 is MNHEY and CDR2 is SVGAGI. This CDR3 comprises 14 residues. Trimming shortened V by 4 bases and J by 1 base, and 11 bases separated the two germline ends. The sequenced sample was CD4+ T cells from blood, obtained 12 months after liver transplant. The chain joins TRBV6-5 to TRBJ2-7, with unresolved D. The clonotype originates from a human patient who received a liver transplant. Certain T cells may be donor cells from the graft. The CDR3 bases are TGTGCCAGCAGTTTAAGTAAGACATCCTACGAGCAGTACTTC. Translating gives CASSLSKTSYEQYF.